The present entry profiles one T cell receptor beta chain with its context. Germline V gene data show CDR1 as MGHRA and CDR2 as YSYEKL. V was cut by 1 base and J by 5 bases, with 8 bases left in between. This CDR3 contains 14 residues. Clones were sequenced by immunoSEQ multiplex PCR, and TCRdb holds only the in-frame ones, with some missing. The sample lists 78,000 or so clones, roughly 94% occurring once. This sample stems from a study of T cell changes during pregnancy in multiple sclerosis. This specimen was peripheral blood, taken before pregnancy. The sequence derives from a female donor with multiple sclerosis, enrolled in a pregnancy study. The chain combines TRBV4-1 with TRBJ2-2, with D possibly being TRBD1 (6 bases). The CDR3 coding sequence is TGCGCCAGCAGCCAAGTACAGGGTACCGGGGAGCTGTTTTTT. It translates to CASSQVQGTGELFF.